The sequence of this T cell receptor (beta chain) was determined in a study of T cell responses to AZD1222 COVID-19 vaccine. Study-level results: There were repertoire samples only from the period after the peak T cell response.

A word on this clone: What it binds is not known.

The germline gives CDR1 SQVTM, CDR2 ANQGSEA. V lost 7 bases and J lost 6; bases outside the gene matches: 8. The CDR3 sequence is 13 residues long. The method was immunoSEQ multiplex PCR; TCRdb's version includes in-frame clones alone and lacks a portion of them. Here the sample spans 90,000 to 120,000 clones, 75% to 95% being singletons. Pooling of second doses given at about 4 or about 12 weeks was done. The sequences come from peripheral blood, collected 28 days after the second AZD1222 dose. The TCR originated in an adult who received the AZD1222 COVID-19 vaccine. The chain uses TRBV29-1 and TRBJ2-1; 8 nucleotides align to TRBD2. The CDR3 nucleotides are TGCAGCGCCATAGCGGGATCCCCCAATGAGCAGTTCTTC. It is translated as CSAIAGSPNEQFF.